The clone carrying this TCR beta chain was counted ten times or more. Its cognate antigen is unknown. This sample is part of a study of spatial heterogeneity in lung cancer. Study-level information: Alpha-chain sequences were detected in numbers that were consistently lower than beta-chain sequences. Overall study findings and caveats: Ubiquitous expanded tumor TCRs were seen in blood more at resection than at follow-up.

TCRdb re-analysed the 5' RACE reads in MiXCR, keeping a single row per CDR3 protein. This sample has over 75,000 distinct CDR3 sequences, with 15% to 25% found just once. This sample's time point: sample taken at primary tumor resection. Whole RNA obtained from tumor, nontumor lung or frozen PBMC underwent sequencing without sorting. Donation came from around 72 patients with untreated early-stage non-small cell lung cancer. V was trimmed by 4 bases and J by 5 bases, leaving 8 bases between them. This CDR3 is built from 12 residues. The chain uses TRBV12-3 or TRBV12-4 and TRBJ1-2; a possible D gene is TRBD1 (6 bases). The origin of this receptor is a male donor with early-stage non-small cell lung cancer. This sample comprised PBMCs, obtained at surgery. The CDR3 loop is CASSSQGYGYTF. The CDR3 coding sequence is TGTGCCAGCAGTTCCCAGGGGTATGGCTACACCTTC.